This section outlines one TCR beta chain sequence together with its context. Its cognate antigen is unknown. This CDR3 comprises 15 residues. V lost 4 bases and J lost 3; bases outside the gene matches: 3. Germline lookup yields CDR1 SGHDN and CDR2 FVKESK. Cyclophosphamide on days +3 and +4 followed busulfan-fludarabine conditioning and a marrow graft. The data are from a study of T cells after posttransplantation cyclophosphamide. General study results and limits: Later blood repertoires were often dominated by clones from the donor CD8+ memory compartment. After PTCy, TRB diversity resembled that of CNI/methotrexate controls. Blood and skin or GI T cell repertoires showed limited TRB overlap.

Using immunoSEQ multiplex PCR, the repertoire was profiled, and TCRdb retains in-frame clones only, with some absent. This sample has approximately 40,000 clones, with about 77% found just once. The V and J genes are TRBV14 and TRBJ1-6, with 7 bases aligning to TRBD1. This clonotype was obtained from a female patient between 35 and 55 years old who received an allogeneic stem cell transplant from a related donor, was CMV-positive, and had no GVHD. Some T cells may be provided by the graft donor. Material: CD4+ T cells sorted from blood, obtained roughly 2,000 days after a stem cell transplant with posttransplant cyclophosphamide. The CDR3 spells CASSPTGNYNSPLHF. CDR3 in DNA: TGTGCCAGCAGCCCGACAGGGAACTATAATTCACCCCTCCACTTT.